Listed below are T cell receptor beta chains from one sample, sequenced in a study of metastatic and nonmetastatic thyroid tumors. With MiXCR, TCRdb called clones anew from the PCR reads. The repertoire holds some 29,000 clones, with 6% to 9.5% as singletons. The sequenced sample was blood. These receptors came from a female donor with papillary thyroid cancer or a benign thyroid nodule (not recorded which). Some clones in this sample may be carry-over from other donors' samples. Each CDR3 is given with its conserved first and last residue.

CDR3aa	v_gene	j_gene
CASSSVSTEAFF	TRBV3-1	TRBJ1-1
CASSPNPTYEQYF	TRBV5-1	TRBJ2-7
CASSPGTGPGETQYF	TRBV18	TRBJ2-5
CASTTEANYGYTF	TRBV28	TRBJ1-2
CSVVKGGQGRNYGYTF	TRBV29-1	TRBJ1-2
CASTKTGGGDEQYF	TRBV6-1	TRBJ2-7
CASSQDGVRQGPYGYTF	TRBV3-1	TRBJ1-2
CASSRSGPGAGYTF	TRBV6-2/TRBV6-3	TRBJ1-2
CASSQVPGSADTQYF	TRBV4-1	TRBJ2-3
CSVEGNSHGYTF	TRBV29-1	TRBJ1-2
CSALAGDTDTQYF	TRBV29-1	TRBJ2-3
CASTTPGRGLQTQYF	TRBV6-2/TRBV6-3	TRBJ2-5
CASKTEGNTGELFF	TRBV2	TRBJ2-2
CASSLGPRAGWPGDTQYF	TRBV11-1	TRBJ2-3
CASTGRAEQFF	TRBV6-1	TRBJ2-1
CSARDVGGQINTEAFF	TRBV20-1	TRBJ1-1
CASSPRIERNTEAFF	TRBV18	TRBJ1-1
CASSPRTGSIYTEAFF	TRBV5-1	TRBJ1-1
CASSDGTGADTQYF	TRBV6-4	TRBJ2-3
CASSIVPKTEGSNYGYTF	TRBV19	TRBJ1-2
CSARDSGQNTGELFF	TRBV20-1	TRBJ2-2
CASRLGTSNEKLFF	TRBV12-3/TRBV12-4	TRBJ1-4
CASSRTSGRTVFREQFF	TRBV5-1	TRBJ2-1
CASSSGGFYGYTF	TRBV27	TRBJ1-2
CASSPLTRFGLASTDTQYF	TRBV13	TRBJ2-3
CASSSPSGTSGSRSDTQYF	TRBV28	TRBJ2-3
CASGLGQGVAFF	TRBV12-5	TRBJ1-1
CASSYRATGADTQYF	TRBV6-6	TRBJ2-3
CASSVSGVNSPLHF	TRBV19	TRBJ1-6
CASSLRAWEPAPYEQYF	TRBV27	TRBJ2-7
CASSPGQASTEAFF	TRBV7-6	TRBJ1-1
CASSHGPQGRETQYF	TRBV3-1	TRBJ2-5
CSARASGGYEQYF	TRBV20-1	TRBJ2-7
CASSDPGTASSYNSPLHF	TRBV6-4	TRBJ1-6
CASSLGRYGFSYNEQFF	TRBV28	TRBJ2-1
CASSYRERSPLHF	TRBV6-5	TRBJ1-6
CATSDPWEASTDTQYF	TRBV24-1	TRBJ2-3
CASSEGGTANQPQHF	TRBV25-1	TRBJ1-5
CASKVLAGGHGEQFF	TRBV28	TRBJ2-1
CASSPGLAEQYNEQFF	TRBV5-1	TRBJ2-1
CASSDRVLETQYF	TRBV11-1	TRBJ2-5
CSASGNTGELFF	TRBV20-1	TRBJ2-2
CASSYDRPLTYEQYF	TRBV6-2/TRBV6-3	TRBJ2-7
CASSQGYSSYNEQFF	TRBV19	TRBJ2-1
CASSVYSGSYNEQFF	TRBV19	TRBJ2-1
CASSLRLADTQYF	TRBV7-2	TRBJ2-3
CASSSSGGASYNEQFF	TRBV5-1	TRBJ2-1
CASSPPGSYEQYF	TRBV4-3	TRBJ2-7
CASTPSGRLISQPQHF	TRBV6-2/TRBV6-3	TRBJ1-5
CASSVQTSTDTQYF	TRBV2	TRBJ2-3
CASSQESLAGAYEQYF	TRBV3-1	TRBJ2-7
CASSYGSAGGADQPQHF	TRBV6-6	TRBJ1-5